The 6 T cell receptor beta chains listed next were all sequenced from one sample in a study of T cell responses to AZD1222 COVID-19 vaccine. The protocol was immunoSEQ multiplex PCR, while the TCRdb copy is restricted to in-frame clones and leaves out a portion. The top ten hold 27% of the sample, which has 75,000 to 85,000 clones, about three quarters seen once. The sample in question was peripheral blood, obtained 28 days after the second dose of the MenACWY control vaccine. The origin of the receptors is an adult who received the MenACWY meningococcal vaccine as a control.

The rearrangement joins TRBV28 to TRBJ1-1, with TRBD1 identical over 8 bases. Germline V CDR1 and CDR2: MDHEN, SYDVKM. Trimming removed 5 bases from V and 0 bases from J; junction bases left unmatched: 8. The CDR3 is 16 amino acids. CDR3 region: CASSPLQGGLNTEAFF. In DNA form, the CDR3 reads TGTGCCAGCAGTCCTTTACAGGGGGGATTGAACACTGAAGCTTTCTTT.

This clone was detected only once. The CDR3 spells CASSYSRQRSYNEQFF. DNA of the CDR3: TGTGCCAGCAGTTACTCTAGGCAGCGGTCCTACAATGAGCAGTTCTTC. This sequence joins TRBV6-5 and TRBJ2-1; tentative D call: TRBD2 (5 bases). The germline CDR1 and CDR2 sequences are MNHEY and SVGAGI. Trimming removed 0 bases at V and 1 base at J, with 10 bases between. CDR3 size: 16 residues.

The J gene is TRBJ2-7, the V gene TRBV9; D possibly corresponds to TRBD1 (5 bases). CDR1 SGDLS and CDR2 YYNGEE come from the germline V gene. The CDR3 sequence is 14 residues long. Trimming shortened V by 0 bases and J by 5 bases, and 12 bases separated the two germline ends. DNA for the CDR3: TGTGCCAGCAGCGTAGGCCAGGGTAGCCACGAGCAGTACTTC. It translates to CASSVGQGSHEQYF.

This sequence joins TRBV12-3 or TRBV12-4 and TRBJ1-4; D is unclear. The CDR3 covers 11 residues. Trimming stripped 3 bases from V and 7 bases from J, with 3 bases between. The CDR3 DNA reads TGTGCCAGCAGTTTTAGTGAAAAACTGTTTTTT. It is translated as CASSFSEKLFF.

In its sample, this clone was seen a few times. The chain joins TRBV6-5 to TRBJ1-1; 9 positions match TRBD1. J was trimmed by 4 bases and V by 6 bases; bases with no gene match: 9. The CDR3 is 15 amino acids. Germline loops: CDR1 MNHEY, CDR2 SVGAGI. CDR3 coding DNA: TGTGCCAGCAGGCCGGGACAGGGTACCTTCACTGAAGCTTTCTTT. It yields the protein CASRPGQGTFTEAFF.

The chain joins TRBV7-2 to TRBJ1-1, with D uncertain. Between the trimmed V and J ends, which lost 3 bases and 5 bases, there was a span of 7 bases. The CDR3 is 12 residues long. Germline V gene data show CDR1 as SGHTA and CDR2 as FQGNSA. In DNA, the CDR3 is TGTGCCAGCAGCTTCGGACGGACTGAAGCTTTCTTT. It specifies CASSFGRTEAFF.